The 8 T cell receptor beta chains given below trace back to one sample, sequenced in a study of cytomegalovirus exposure and HLA in healthy donors (dated by TCRdb to about 2017). The library relied on the immunoSEQ multiplex PCR assay. For the multiplex PCR, a mixture combining 60 forward primers for TCR Vbeta segments and 13 reverse primers for TCR Jbeta segments was used. In its TCRdb copy, this immuneACCESS table keeps in-frame sequences only and misses some clones. Where compared with another copy, unresolved V genes explain less than half of these, and the others have no known cause. The table for this sample lists more than 85,000 clones; 76% of them were counted only once. Approximately 8% of the sample belongs to the ten largest clones. The sequenced material came from PBMCs. All receptors come from a man aged 40-49 years in good health and CMV-seropositive.

CDR3 sequence: CASRPDQGRQETQYF. The CDR3 DNA reads as TGTGCCAGCAGACCCGATCAGGGGCGACAAGAGACCCAGTACTTC. V gene TRBV2 combines with J gene TRBJ2-5, with D tentatively TRBD1 (6 bases). The CDR3 is 15 residues long. Germline V gene sequence: CDR1 SNHLY, CDR2 FYNNEI. V lost 6 bases and J lost 2, with 16 bases in between.

The chain uses TRBV2 and TRBJ2-1, with TRBD2 as a possible D gene (5 bases). Per germline, CDR1 SNHLY and CDR2 FYNNEI. The CDR3 has 15 residues. Trimming took off 3 bases at V and 13 bases at J, with 22 bases between the two ends. CDR3 amino acids: CASSDFGLDPGEQFF. CDR3 nucleotide sequence: TGTGCCAGCAGTGATTTTGGTTTGGACCCCGGGGAACAGTTCTTC.

The chain is built from TRBV13 and TRBJ1-1, with D uncertain. This CDR3 region has 14 residues. Trimming stripped 2 bases from V and 3 bases from J, with 10 bases between. The germline CDR1 and CDR2 sequences are PRHDT and FYEKMQ (reference sequence). CDR3 amino acids: CASSLWERYTEAFF. CDR3 DNA: TGTGCCAGCAGCTTATGGGAGAGGTACACTGAAGCTTTCTTT.

The rearrangement joins TRBV11-3 to TRBJ1-2; TRBD1 matches 8 bases. This CDR3 spans 15 amino acids. V shed 2 bases, J shed 4 bases, and the junction held 6 bases outside the gene matches. Germline V CDR1 and CDR2: SGHNT, YENEEA. The CDR3 protein is CASSLNGQGTYGYTF. In DNA, the CDR3 is TGTGCCAGCAGCTTAAATGGACAGGGCACCTATGGCTACACCTTC. Drawing the rest from reference TRBV11-3 and TRBJ1-2, the complete variable domain is EAGVVQSPRYKIIEKKQPVAFWCNPISGHNTLYWYLQNLGQGPELLIRYENEEAVDDSQLPKDRFSAERLKGVDSTLKIQPAELGDSAVYLCASSLNGQGTYGYTFGSGTRLTVV.

The chain couples TRBV30 to TRBJ2-1; TRBD2 agrees at 8 bases. Germline V gene lookup returns CDR1 GTSNPN and CDR2 SVGIG (reference sequence). This CDR3 contains 18 residues. The V segment lost 0 bases and the J segment 2 bases; nucleotides outside the gene matches: 12. CDR3 nucleotides: TGTGCCTGGAGTGTACACACCCCGACTAGCGTTACCTACAATGAGCAGTTCTTC. As protein: CAWSVHTPTSVTYNEQFF.

The chain employs TRBV10-3 and TRBJ2-7; 9 bases match TRBD2. J lost 10 bases, V lost 6 bases, and 16 bases had no gene match. This CDR3 has 15 amino acids. In germline, CDR1 is ENHRY, CDR2 SYGVKD. The DNA for the CDR3 is TGTGCCATCAGCCCGGGACTAGCTCAGCCCATGGGTCAGTACTTC. This gives the protein CAISPGLAQPMGQYF.

The genes are TRBV4-2 and TRBJ2-5; TRBD1 matches 7 bases. The CDR3 contains 17 residues. Germline V gene sequence: CDR1 LGHNA, CDR2 YNFKEQ. V lost 2 bases and J lost 4; bases outside the gene matches: 13. The DNA of the CDR3 is TGTGCCAGCAGCCAAAGGAGATCAGGGGGAAGGGGAGAGACCCAGTACTTC. Translation: CASSQRRSGGRGETQYF.

This chain links TRBV9 with TRBJ2-1; 11 bases fit TRBD2. This CDR3 comprises 16 residues. The germline V gene encodes CDR1 SGDLS and CDR2 YYNGEE. The ends lost 0 bases at V and 9 bases at J; junction bases unmatched: 8. In DNA form, the CDR3 reads TGTGCCAGCAGCGTAGGGGGGGTTAGCGGGAGGGGTGAGCAGTTCTTC. Translation gives CASSVGGVSGRGEQFF.